The 31 T cell receptor beta chains below come from one sample, sequenced in a study of CD8 T cells in ankylosing spondylitis. Via MiXCR, TCRdb re-called the 5' RACE reads, giving one row per CDR3 protein. The sample lists 200,000 to 250,000 distinct CDR3 sequences, over 8.5% occurring once. The sequencing sample was made of blood, either unsorted or a sorted T cell fraction (not recorded which). Receptors were obtained from a male donor with ankylosing spondylitis or in good health (not recorded which).

The chain joins TRBV6-5 to TRBJ2-6; D unclear. V was trimmed by 4 bases and J by 0 bases, leaving 7 bases between them. The CDR3 runs to 15 residues. Germline V gene lookup returns CDR1 MNHEY and CDR2 SVGAGI. For the CDR3, the DNA is TGTGCCAGCAGTTCTAGTATCTCTGGGGCCAACGTCCTGACTTTC. Its protein is CASSSSISGANVLTF.

The J gene is TRBJ1-3, the V gene TRBV5-1; D not resolved. Germline CDR1 SGHRS, CDR2 YFSETQ. Trimming took off 4 bases at V and 8 bases at J, with 19 bases between the two ends. The CDR3 loop spans 15 amino acids. This chain's CDR3 is CASSHSDPRLDTIYF. CDR3 bases: TGCGCCAGCAGCCATTCTGACCCTAGGTTAGACACCATATATTTT.

This clonotype came up many times. This rearrangement joins TRBV5-5 to TRBJ1-5, with 9 nucleotides matching TRBD1. The CDR3 covers 13 residues. Germline V lookup: CDR1 SGHKS, CDR2 YYEKEE (reference sequence). The V segment lost 4 bases and the J segment 6 bases; nucleotides outside the gene matches: 2. The CDR3 reads CASSQQGAQPQHF. The DNA of the CDR3 is TGTGCCAGCAGCCAACAGGGGGCTCAGCCCCAGCATTTT. Based on the CDR3 plus reference TRBV5-5 and TRBJ1-5, the full variable domain is DAGVTQSPTHLIKTRGQQVTLRCSPISGHKSVSWYQQVLGQGPQFIFQYYEKEERGRGNFPDRFSARQFPNYSSELNVNALLLGDSALYLCASSQQGAQPQHFGDGTRLSIL.

This clonotype was found many times. This sequence joins TRBV7-8 and TRBJ2-1; D gene unclear. The CDR3 extends over 17 amino acids. Germline V gene data show CDR1 as SGHVS and CDR2 as FQNEAQ. The V and J ends lost 0 bases and 4 bases respectively, with 16 bases between them. The CDR3 loop is CASSLAANAVEYNEQFF. In DNA form, the CDR3 reads TGTGCCAGCAGCTTAGCAGCGAACGCCGTTGAGTACAATGAGCAGTTCTTC.

The table lists this clonotype with many counts. The V gene is TRBV5-1, the J gene TRBJ2-1, with 9 bases aligning to TRBD2. Unmatched junction bases numbered 8, after V lost 2 bases and J lost 8 bases. The CDR3 is 15 amino acids. Germline loops: CDR1 SGHRS, CDR2 YFSETQ. Written as DNA, the CDR3 is TGCGCCAGCAGCTTCGGGGCGGCGGGAGGGTATGAGCAGTTCTTC. Translating it yields CASSFGAAGGYEQFF.

This sequence joins TRBV7-9 and TRBJ2-7; no definite D call. The CDR3 has 14 amino acids. Looked up from germline, CDR1 is SEHNR and CDR2 is FQNEAQ (reference sequence). With 5 bases removed from V and 4 bases from J, the gap between germline ends came to 15 bases. The CDR3 DNA is TGTGCCAGCAGCCCATATGGGGTTAGATACGAGCAGTACTTC. Its translation: CASSPYGVRYEQYF.

Concerning this clonotype: A much larger clonotype is one base distant, so this may be a read error. The chain recombines TRBV5-1 with TRBJ1-1, with TRBD1 matching over 9 bases. The germline CDR1 and CDR2 sequences are SGHRS and YFSETQ. This CDR3 is built from 14 residues. The CDR3 region has the DNA TGCGTCAGCAAACAGGGGGCAGGAGGGACTGAAGCTTTCTTT. It translates to CVSKQGAGGTEAFF. Based on the CDR3 plus reference TRBV5-1 and TRBJ1-1, the full variable domain is KAGVTQTPRYLIKTRGQQVTLSCSPISGHRSVSWYQQTPGQGLQFLFEYFSETQRNKGNFPGRFSGRQFSNSRSEMNVSTLELGDSALYLCVSKQGAGGTEAFFGQGTRLTVV.

For this clonotype: A single base separates this from a much larger clone, so it may be a read error. V is TRBV9 and J is TRBJ2-3, with D hard to call. V was cut by 0 bases and J by 5 bases, with 10 bases left in between. This CDR3 has 14 residues. Per the germline V gene, CDR1 is SGDLS and CDR2 is YYNGEE. DNA of the CDR3: TGTGCCAGCAGCGTAGACGGCCGAGGAGATACGCAGTATTTT. It translates to CASSVDGRGDTQYF.

This clonotype has ten or more counts. The V and J genes are TRBV6-5 and TRBJ1-2; tentatively, D is TRBD1 (5 bases). Trimming left V 4 bases short and J 5 bases short, with 11 bases between. Germline V gene sequence: CDR1 MNHEY, CDR2 SVGAGI. CDR3 size: 13 residues. This chain's CDR3 is CASSSPDSYGYTF. CDR3 sequence (DNA): TGTGCCAGCAGTTCCCCCGACAGTTATGGCTACACCTTC.

The chain links TRBV25-1 to TRBJ2-7, with D possibly TRBD1 on 5 matching bases. Per germline, CDR1 MGHDK and CDR2 SYGVNS. The CDR3 has 13 amino acids. The V and J ends lost 4 bases and 2 bases respectively, with 9 bases between them. CDR3 in DNA: TGTGCCAGCAGTGCGGTAGGGGCCTACGAGCAGTACTTC. Translation gives CASSAVGAYEQYF.

This clonotype was seen many times. The V gene is TRBV10-3, the J gene TRBJ2-6; D gene ambiguous. The germline gives CDR1 ENHRY, CDR2 SYGVKD. The CDR3 spans 17 residues. Trimming removed 2 bases from V and 1 base from J, with 12 bases in between. CDR3 nucleotide sequence: TGTGCCATCAGTGAGAGTAATATGGTTTCTGGGGCCAACGTCCTGACTTTC. As protein: CAISESNMVSGANVLTF.

This clonotype turned up a few times. J is TRBJ2-7 and V is TRBV5-1; 10 bases map to TRBD2. Germline loops: CDR1 SGHRS, CDR2 YFSETQ. After removal of 2 bases from V and 5 bases from J, the junction contained 7 bases not matched to a gene. The CDR3 runs to 15 residues. The CDR3 is CASSFLAGGEDEQYF. Written as DNA, the CDR3 is TGCGCCAGCAGCTTTTTAGCGGGAGGCGAGGACGAGCAGTACTTC.

The V and J genes are TRBV3-1 and TRBJ2-1, with 7 bases aligning to TRBD2. With 7 bases clipped from V and 1 base from J, the junction kept 7 bases outside the gene matches. The germline CDR1 and CDR2 sequences are LGHDT and YNNKEL (reference sequence). This CDR3 region has 15 residues. For the CDR3, the DNA is TGTGCCAGCACCCCACGCGGGGGTTCCTACAATGAGCAGTTCTTC. Encoded protein: CASTPRGGSYNEQFF.

This clonotype was counted many times. The genes are TRBV10-3 and TRBJ2-3, with 7 nucleotides matching TRBD1. This CDR3 has 15 amino acids. Trimming removed 8 bases from V and 1 base from J; junction bases left unmatched: 9. Germline assignment: CDR1 ENHRY and CDR2 SYGVKD. The DNA of the CDR3 is TGTGCCATCGAGCGACAGGGTGGAGGCACAGATACGCAGTATTTT. Amino acid sequence: CAIERQGGGTDTQYF.

This clonotype has a count of ten or more. This rearrangement joins TRBV9 to TRBJ2-2, with 8 nucleotides matching TRBD2. Germline trimming cut 0 bases from V and 2 bases from J; bases unmatched to any gene: 12. The CDR3 sequence is 19 residues long. Germline CDR1 reads SGDLS; CDR2 reads YYNGEE. The CDR3 DNA is TGTGCCAGCAGCGTAGACCGGGGGGGCCGGCAAGTTAACACCGGGGAGCTGTTTTTT. It codes for CASSVDRGGRQVNTGELFF.

This clonotype was counted a few times. V is TRBV15 and J is TRBJ2-3; D gene unclear. Germline lookup yields CDR1 LNHNV and CDR2 YYDKDF (reference sequence). The germline V and J ends were trimmed by 3 bases and 4 bases, with 11 bases remaining between them. This CDR3 is 14 amino acids long. The CDR3 reads CATSSRREPDTQYF. CDR3 in DNA: TGTGCCACCAGCAGCCGTAGGGAACCAGATACGCAGTATTTT.

This CDR3 is CASRPGWTNTEAFF. The CDR3 DNA is TGCGCCAGCAGACCAGGGTGGACGAACACTGAAGCTTTCTTT. The chain links TRBV10-2 to TRBJ1-1; a weak D match, TRBD1 (5 bases). V was pared by 6 bases and J by 1 base, with 12 bases between. The CDR3 loop spans 14 amino acids. The V gene's germline CDR1 is WSHSY and CDR2 SAAADI.

The chain joins TRBV5-1 to TRBJ2-1; D is undetermined. The CDR3 covers 16 residues. CDR1 is SGHRS, CDR2 YFSETQ, per germline. V was cut by 1 base and J by 2 bases, with 13 bases left in between. CDR3 DNA: TGCGCCAGCAGCTTGATTGCAGGTTCCCCCTACAATGAGCAGTTCTTC. Translated: CASSLIAGSPYNEQFF.

The chain recombines TRBV28 with TRBJ2-1, with TRBD2 matching over 12 bases. V gave up 6 bases and J gave up 6 bases; unmatched junction bases: 6. The germline V gene has CDR1 MDHEN and CDR2 SYDVKM. The CDR3 loop spans 15 amino acids. CDR3 nucleotides: TGTGCCAGCAGACCACTAGCGGGAGGTCGCAATGAGCAGTTCTTC. Residues: CASRPLAGGRNEQFF. Supplemented by reference TRBV28 and TRBJ2-1, the full variable domain reads DVKVTQSSRYLVKRTGEKVFLECVQDMDHENMFWYRQDPGLGLRLIYFSYDVKMKEKGDIPEGYSVSREKKERFSLILESASTNQTSMYLCASRPLAGGRNEQFFGPGTRLTVL.

The chain links TRBV20-1 to TRBJ2-1, with D perhaps TRBD1 or TRBD2 (5 bases each). Germline CDR1 reads DFQATT; CDR2 reads SNEGSKA (reference sequence). This CDR3 has 13 residues. Trimming took off 6 bases at V and 6 bases at J, with 15 bases between the two ends. CDR3 region: CSATGPGVNEQFF. CDR3 nucleotide sequence: TGCAGTGCCACAGGACCCGGGGTCAATGAGCAGTTCTTC.

This clonotype was seen at least ten times. The chain is built from TRBV6-5 and TRBJ1-1; D is ambiguous. Trimming left V 4 bases short and J 3 bases short, with 12 bases between. CDR1 is MNHEY, CDR2 SVGAGI, per germline. CDR3 size: 14 residues. The CDR3 DNA follows: TGTGCCAGCAGTTTAGGCAATTGGGACACTGAAGCTTTCTTT. This encodes CASSLGNWDTEAFF.

This clonotype was recorded at least ten times. This chain's CDR3 is CASSYSRGNQPQHF. The CDR3 DNA is TGTGCCAGCAGTTACTCGAGAGGGAATCAGCCCCAGCATTTT. The chain uses TRBV6-5 and TRBJ1-5; D gene unclear. Trimming left V 0 bases short and J 4 bases short, with 7 bases between. Germline values: CDR1 MNHEY, CDR2 SVGAGI. The CDR3 spans 14 residues.

The sample holds many counts of this clonotype. The chain employs TRBV5-1 and TRBJ2-1, with 7 bases identical to TRBD1. V shed 4 bases and J 8 bases; nucleotides not matched to a gene: 9. CDR3 length: 14 amino acids. The germline V gene has CDR1 SGHRS and CDR2 YFSETQ. CDR3 in DNA: TGCGCCAGCAGCAGACTCAGGGGGTTCGATGAGCAGTTCTTC. Translating it yields CASSRLRGFDEQFF.

This clonotype appeared a few times. This chain connects TRBV14 to TRBJ2-3; TRBD2 agrees at 13 bases. The CDR3 is 17 amino acids. Trimming took 3 bases from V and 10 from J; bases not matched to a gene: 13. Germline V gene data show CDR1 as SGHDN and CDR2 as FVKESK. CDR3 amino acids: CASSQKELEGLAGPQYF. CDR3 nucleotide sequence: TGTGCCAGCAGCCAGAAGGAGCTAGAGGGACTAGCGGGGCCGCAGTATTTT.

This clonotype appeared a few times. CDR3 DNA sequence: TGTGCCAGCAGCACTAGGGGGTATCGGACTACCTACGAGCAGTACTTC. It codes for CASSTRGYRTTYEQYF. J is TRBJ2-7 and V is TRBV7-2; the D gene could be TRBD1 or TRBD2 (6 bases each). The CDR3 has 16 residues. Per germline, CDR1 SGHTA and CDR2 FQGNSA. The V end was cut by 5 bases, the J end by 2 bases, with 19 bases between.

This clonotype was recorded many times. The rearrangement links TRBV7-6 to TRBJ2-7; 7 nucleotides align to TRBD1. J lost 2 bases, V lost 3 bases, and 4 bases had no gene match. CDR1 is SGHVS and CDR2 is FNYEAQ in the germline V gene. CDR3 length: 14 residues. The CDR3 region has the DNA TGTGCCAGCAGCTTGGGACAGATCACCTACGAGCAGTACTTC. Translating gives CASSLGQITYEQYF.

This clonotype was picked up many times. The chain links TRBV4-1 to TRBJ2-3; the D is unclear. The CDR3 sequence is 15 residues long. CDR1 is MGHRA, CDR2 YSYEKL, per germline. V lost 0 bases and J lost 2, with 9 bases in between. DNA for the CDR3: TGCGCCAGCAGCCAAGACGGTGATTTCACAGATACGCAGTATTTT. It specifies CASSQDGDFTDTQYF.

This clonotype was picked up many times. The rearrangement uses TRBV11-2 and TRBJ1-1; 12 nucleotides match TRBD1. This CDR3 contains 14 residues. V lost 5 bases and J lost 4; bases outside the gene matches: 2. Germline CDR1 and CDR2: SGHAT and FQNNGV. The CDR3 region is CASSPGQGATEAFF. CDR3 nucleotide sequence: TGTGCCAGCAGCCCGGGACAGGGGGCCACTGAAGCTTTCTTT.

This clonotype was counted only a few times. This chain links TRBV6-1 with TRBJ2-7; TRBD1 agrees at 7 bases. Germline values: CDR1 MNHNS, CDR2 SASEGT. V shed 4 bases and J 3 bases; nucleotides not matched to a gene: 6. This CDR3 region has 14 residues. The CDR3 sequence: CASSGTGARYEQYF. In DNA, the CDR3 is TGTGCCAGCAGTGGAACAGGGGCCCGCTACGAGCAGTACTTC.

In its sample, this clonotype was seen many times. This chain links TRBV7-2 with TRBJ2-1, with D unresolved. With 6 bases removed from V and 1 base from J, the gap between germline ends came to 7 bases. The CDR3 runs to 13 residues. CDR1 is SGHTA and CDR2 is FQGNSA in the germline V gene. CDR3 coding DNA: TGTGCCAGCAGGGGTTGGTCCTACAATGAGCAGTTCTTC. This codes for CASRGWSYNEQFF.

This clonotype was detected ten times or more. The gene calls are TRBV5-1 and TRBJ2-3; 10 bases fit TRBD1. Per germline, CDR1 SGHRS and CDR2 YFSETQ. The CDR3 consists of 17 residues. Trimming removed 4 bases from V and 6 bases from J; junction bases left unmatched: 14. The CDR3 is CASSRNPGQGNVDTQYF. The CDR3, as DNA: TGCGCCAGCAGCCGTAACCCGGGACAGGGGAATGTGGATACGCAGTATTTT.